A selection of T cell receptor beta chains follows, all from one sample in a study of T cell repertoires in cytomegalovirus infection. MiXCR, run by TCRdb on the reads, gives a single entry per CDR3 protein. The table shows some 700,000 distinct CDR3 sequences, with 35% occurring only once. Sequenced: PBMCs. These receptors all come from a human donor in good health (CMV status not recorded). Some clones in this sample may be carry-over from other donors' samples. Both conserved end residues are trimmed from each CDR3. Clone size is not always given. Where it is, it says once, few, many or a class for expanded clones.

TRBV12-3/TRBV12-4	few	TRBJ1-2	ASGDRQFYGYT
TRBV6-5	few	TRBJ1-2	ASSYSPRGQGYGYT
TRBV20-1	-	TRBJ2-2	SARDSRSYRSTGELF
TRBV12-3/TRBV12-4	few	TRBJ1-1	ASTSGPSEAF
TRBV4-1	-	TRBJ2-3	ASSQETGALLTDTQY
TRBV28	-	TRBJ2-1	ASSLLAGGPQEQF
TRBV28	-	TRBJ2-1	ASSFKGWGERSASNEQF
TRBV7-2	few	TRBJ2-4	ASSLGLGRGARAKNIQY
TRBV19	-	TRBJ2-2	ASNLDRYTGELF
TRBV5-6	few	TRBJ2-7	ASSRIGGQY
TRBV12-3/TRBV12-4	-	TRBJ2-5	ASTYRQEGTQY
TRBV7-3	-	TRBJ2-5	ASSLRPGGGETQY
TRBV7-9	few	TRBJ1-3	ASSLVEGSTIY
TRBV5-1	few	TRBJ2-1	ASSLGLAAPNEQF
TRBV7-6	many	TRBJ1-1	ASSAGRGNTEAF
TRBV27	-	TRBJ2-2	ASSLRLNTGELF
TRBV7-3	-	TRBJ2-4	ASSSGLAGGENIQY
TRBV28	few	TRBJ2-7	ASSSGEWEQY
TRBV4-1	-	TRBJ1-4	ASSPSVAGGSEKLF
TRBV7-9	-	TRBJ1-4	ASSLESTATLS
TRBV5-4	-	TRBJ2-3	ASSPSGSLTDTQY
TRBV6-1	many	TRBJ1-1	ASRLSDVINTEAF
TRBV10-3	-	TRBJ2-2	AISQSFIPLPGANTGELF